This TCR beta chain originates from a study of CD4 T cells in relation to SARS-CoV-2 and coronaviruses. As for the study in general: Crossreactive spike epitopes shared across donors were mapped to their HLA restriction. Study-wide findings and caveats: Pre-pandemic and post-infection samples never came from the same donor. Monoreactive clones expanded significantly more to SARS-CoV-2 than crossreactive clones did.

Concerning this clone itself: The antigen remains unidentified.

CD4+ T cells from unexposed donors were obtained before the COVID-19 pandemic (2011-2018). Here immunoSEQ multiplex PCR was the method, and the copy in TCRdb shows in-frame clones only, minus some. The sample has 60,000 or so clones, about 94% seen once. This TCR derives from a human donor in good health. Specimen: naive CD4+ T cells from PBMCs. Subset specified: naive CD4+ T cells isolated by negative enrichment.

The CDR3, as DNA: TGTGCCAGCAGGACAGGCGACTACGAGCAGTACTTC. This encodes CASRTGDYEQYF. J is TRBJ2-7 and V is TRBV6-5; TRBD1 might be the D (6 bases). The CDR3 contains 12 residues. CDR1 is MNHEY and CDR2 is SVGAGI in the germline V gene. V dropped 6 bases and J dropped 3 bases, with 9 bases sitting between them.